The 17 T cell receptor beta chains reported below all come from one sample, sequenced in a study of regulatory T cells in long-lasting Graves disease. CDR3 regions were amplified by Arm-PCR using iRepertoire HTBI primers to build TCR beta libraries. TCRdb itself ran the multiplex PCR reads through MiXCR, one entry per CDR3 protein. The sample lists 370,000 or so distinct CDR3 sequences, under 20% seen once, with just over 20% in the top ten. Noted time point: newly diagnosed GD, antithyroid drugs for less than 3 months. RNA from PBMCs was the source of the TCR library. These data were also reused for a study on T cells in Graves' hyperthyroidism and ophthalmopathy.

The sequencing here drew on peripheral blood mononuclear cells (PBMCs), taken at new diagnosis, from a patient treated with antithyroid drugs. These receptors all come from a woman aged 18-35 years with Graves disease.

This chain links TRBV6-5 with TRBJ1-5; D is unclear. The germline V gene encodes CDR1 MNHEY and CDR2 SVGAGI. This CDR3 contains 17 residues. Trimming shortened V by 0 bases and J by 1 base, and 13 bases separated the two germline ends. For the CDR3, the DNA is TGTGCCAGCAGTTACTCGATATCCAGGATGAGCAATCAGCCCCAGCATTTT. The encoded protein is CASSYSISRMSNQPQHF.

This clonotype was counted at least ten times. The rearrangement joins TRBV10-3 to TRBJ1-1, with a tentative D call TRBD1 (5 bases). The CDR3 has 14 residues. Germline V gene sequence: CDR1 ENHRY, CDR2 SYGVKD. Trimming removed 8 bases at V and 2 bases at J, with 15 bases between. The CDR3 region has the DNA TGTGCCATCGGGGCAGGGCAAAGTAACACTGAAGCTTTCTTT. Its protein product is CAIGAGQSNTEAFF.

This clonotype was seen many times. This rearrangement joins TRBV5-6 to TRBJ2-3, with 9 bases aligning to TRBD2. The CDR3 runs to 14 residues. CDR1 and CDR2 from the germline V gene are SGHDT and YYEEEE. The V segment lost 3 bases and the J segment 6 bases; nucleotides outside the gene matches: 5. The CDR3, as DNA: TGTGCCAGCAGCTCCGCGGGAGGGGGGGATACGCAGTATTTT. As protein: CASSSAGGGDTQYF.

In this sample, this clonotype turned up a few times. The rearrangement links TRBV19 to TRBJ1-2; D is possibly TRBD1 (5 bases). The CDR3 extends over 15 amino acids. Germline V gene data show CDR1 as LNHDA and CDR2 as SQIVND (reference sequence). Trimming pared 5 bases from V and 5 bases from J, leaving 18 bases between. CDR3 bases: TGTGCCAGTAGTCCGGAACACAGGAGCATTTATGGCTACACCTTC. This encodes CASSPEHRSIYGYTF.

This clonotype was counted many times. The rearrangement joins TRBV3-1 to TRBJ1-2; weak D call: TRBD1 (5 bases). Germline V gene sequence: CDR1 LGHDT, CDR2 YNNKEL (reference sequence). CDR3 length: 14 amino acids. Trimming pared 5 bases from V and 3 bases from J, leaving 13 bases between. CDR3 amino acids: CASSDPGGDYGYTF. CDR3 DNA: TGTGCCAGCAGCGACCCGGGGGGGGACTATGGCTACACCTTC.

This clonotype was seen ten or more times. The chain carries TRBV7-9 and TRBJ2-7; D is uncertain. The ends were cut back, 3 bases at V and 0 bases at J, with 15 bases in the middle. The CDR3 has 16 residues. Germline V lookup: CDR1 SEHNR, CDR2 FQNEAQ (reference sequence). This CDR3 reads CASSFSLTASSYEQYF. CDR3 in DNA: TGTGCCAGCAGCTTCTCATTGACGGCCAGCTCCTACGAGCAGTACTTC.

This clonotype has just a few counts. V gene TRBV5-1 combines with J gene TRBJ2-7; 12 bases fit TRBD2. The CDR3 loop spans 15 amino acids. CDR1 and CDR2 from the germline V gene are SGHRS and YFSETQ. Losses at the gene ends were 3 bases for V and 9 bases for J; bases not matched to a gene: 10. Here the CDR3 reads CASSSRTSGDSGQYF. CDR3 DNA: TGCGCCAGCAGCTCCAGGACTAGCGGGGACTCCGGGCAGTACTTC.

Comment on this clonotype: This may be a read error: a much more frequent sequence differs by one nucleotide. The chain carries TRBV7-3 and TRBJ2-5; 8 positions match TRBD1. Losses at the gene ends were 4 bases for V and 5 bases for J; bases not matched to a gene: 9. This CDR3 spans 15 amino acids. Germline values: CDR1 SGHTA, CDR2 FQGTGA. The CDR3 loop is CASSSPGQATETQYF. CDR3 nucleotide sequence: TGTGCCAGCAGCTCCCCGGGACAGGCCACGGAGACCCAGTACTTC.

Remarks on this clonotype: This clone may be a read error of a much larger clone one base away. This rearrangement joins TRBV2 to TRBJ2-7; TRBD2 matches at 11 bases. This CDR3 region has 16 residues. Trimming cost V 3 bases and J 7 bases; bases outside gene matches: 11. The germline gives CDR1 SNHLY, CDR2 FYNNEI. The CDR3 sequence is CASSDPTSGGYNEQYF. The CDR3 DNA reads as TGTGCCAGCAGTGACCCCACTAGCGGGGGCTACAATGAGCAGTACTTC. The full variable domain, in which reference TRBV2 and TRBJ2-7 provide the parts outside the CDR3, is EPEVTQTPSHQVTQMGQEVILRCVPISNHLYFYWYRQILGQKVEFLVSFYNNEISEKSEIFDDQFSVERPDGSNFTLKIRSTKLEDSAMYFCASSDPTSGGYNEQYFGPGTRLTVT.

This clonotype was picked up many times. The chain is built from TRBV6-2 or TRBV6-3 and TRBJ2-7, with 7 bases aligning to TRBD2. Germline V lookup: CDR1 MNHEY, CDR2 SVGEGT. The V gene end was trimmed by 6 bases and the J gene end by 10 bases; junction bases not matched to a gene: 6. The CDR3 runs 11 residues. CDR3 DNA sequence: TGTGCCAGCAGACGACTAGCAAGCCAGTACTTC. It codes for CASRRLASQYF.

Comments on this clonotype: One junction end does not reproduce the germline sequence, and a read error may be involved. The genes are TRBV28 and TRBJ2-7; perhaps TRBD1 as D (5 bases). The CDR3 is made up of 16 amino acids. CDR1 is MDHEN, CDR2 SYDVKM, per germline. CDR3 protein: CASSPIPMTEVYGQYF. The DNA of the CDR3 is TGTGCCAGCAGTCCTATCCCTATGACAGAAGTCTACGGGCAGTACTTC.

This chain joins TRBV5-6 and TRBJ1-1, with D possibly being TRBD1 (5 bases). Germline assignment: CDR1 SGHDT and CDR2 YYEEEE. This CDR3 is built from 15 residues. V was trimmed by 0 bases and J by 2 bases, leaving 11 bases between them. In nucleotides, the CDR3 is TGTGCCAGCAGCTTGGGGACAAAAAGCAACACTGAAGCTTTCTTT. This gives the protein CASSLGTKSNTEAFF.

The sample holds many counts of this clonotype. The chain is built from TRBV30 and TRBJ2-2, with D possibly being TRBD1 (6 bases). V lost 4 bases to trimming and J lost 5 bases, with 14 bases between them. CDR3 length: 14 amino acids. Germline CDR1 is GTSNPN and CDR2 is SVGIG (reference sequence). CDR3 DNA sequence: TGTGCCTGGACCGCCTTTGGACAGACCGGGGAGCTGTTTTTT. Translation: CAWTAFGQTGELFF.

This clonotype was counted at least ten times. The chain is built from TRBV28 and TRBJ1-2; D not resolved. V was pared by 7 bases and J by 4 bases, with 19 bases between. Germline CDR1 and CDR2: MDHEN and SYDVKM. The CDR3 extends over 15 amino acids. CDR3 nucleotides: TGTGCCAGCACCACCAATCGGGGTTGGGTCTATGGCTACACCTTC. It translates to CASTTNRGWVYGYTF.

This clonotype was detected ten times or more. CDR3 coding DNA: TGTGCCAGCAGGTCTACCGGGACAGGGGGCAATGAGCAGTTCTTC. Its translation is CASRSTGTGGNEQFF. The V gene is TRBV27, the J gene TRBJ2-1, with TRBD1 matching 11 bases. The CDR3 consists of 15 residues. V gave up 6 bases and J gave up 6 bases; unmatched junction bases: 7. Germline V gene data show CDR1 as MNHEY and CDR2 as SMNVEV (reference sequence).

The chain links TRBV11-2 to TRBJ2-2; perhaps D is TRBD1 or TRBD2 (5 bases each). The CDR3 contains 16 residues. V lost 0 bases, J lost 4 bases, and 12 bases lay in between. Germline values: CDR1 SGHAT, CDR2 FQNNGV. The CDR3, as DNA: TGTGCCAGCAGCTTAGATTTCACGGGGCCCACCGGGGAGCTGTTTTTT. This encodes CASSLDFTGPTGELFF. Based on the CDR3 plus reference TRBV11-2 and TRBJ2-2, the full variable domain is EAGVAQSPRYKIIEKRQSVAFWCNPISGHATLYWYQQILGQGPKLLIQFQNNGVVDDSQLPKDRFSAERLKGVDSTLKIQPAKLEDSAVYLCASSLDFTGPTGELFFGEGSRLTVL.

The sample holds many counts of this clonotype. This chain joins TRBV12-3 or TRBV12-4 and TRBJ2-1, with D possibly TRBD2 on 5 matching bases. Trimming stripped 4 bases from V and 6 bases from J, with 16 bases between. The CDR3 sequence is 15 residues long. CDR3 nucleotides: TGTGCCAGCAGTTCGGGCGGAGGCCCCGGCAATGAGCAGTTCTTC. Protein: CASSSGGGPGNEQFF.